The next 20 T cell receptor beta chains were all read from a single sample in a study of CD8 T cells in Susac syndrome. When the RNA was reverse transcribed, random hexamers were used with an input of about 0.45 to 1 ug. TCRdb reprocessed the immunoSEQ multiplex PCR reads with MiXCR, giving one entry per CDR3 protein. The sample lists a few hundred thousand distinct CDR3 sequences; about 94% were seen once. The sample was CD4+ T cells from PBMCs. The receptor source for this set is a human donor with Susac syndrome.

The chain recombines TRBV25-1 with TRBJ2-5; no firm D call. Looked up from germline, CDR1 is MGHDK and CDR2 is SYGVNS. Trimming stripped 1 base from V and 5 bases from J, with 14 bases between. The CDR3 runs 15 residues. CDR3 amino acids: CASSEFKALGETQYF. In nucleotides, the CDR3 is TGTGCCAGCAGTGAATTTAAGGCGTTGGGGGAGACCCAGTACTTC. The full variable domain, completed using reference TRBV25-1 and TRBJ2-5, is EADIYQTPRYLVIGTGKKITLECSQTMGHDKMYWYQQDPGMELHLIHYSYGVNSTEKGDLSSESTVSRIRTEHFPLTLESARPSHTSQYLCASSEFKALGETQYFGPGTRLLVL.

The chain recombines TRBV9 with TRBJ2-7; D perhaps matches TRBD2 (6 bases). The CDR3 extends over 15 amino acids. The V gene's germline CDR1 is SGDLS and CDR2 YYNGEE. Trimming removed 0 bases from V and 1 base from J, with 11 bases in between. The CDR3, as DNA: TGTGCCAGCAGCGTAGCGGCGGGGCGATCCTACGAGCAGTACTTC. Its translation is CASSVAAGRSYEQYF.

The chain is built from TRBV6-5 and TRBJ1-5; D possibly corresponds to TRBD1 (5 bases). Trimming stripped 1 base from V and 6 bases from J, with 16 bases between. The CDR3 runs to 16 residues. Germline V gene data show CDR1 as MNHEY and CDR2 as SVGAGI. CDR3 loop: CASSYWHGGLLQPQHF. The CDR3 nucleotides are TGTGCCAGCAGTTACTGGCACGGGGGTCTTCTTCAGCCCCAGCATTTT.

This chain connects TRBV28 to TRBJ2-4; no reliable D call. Germline CDR1 and CDR2: MDHEN and SYDVKM. The CDR3 runs to 15 residues. V dropped 6 bases and J dropped 0 bases, with 12 bases sitting between them. CDR3 DNA: TGTGCCAGCAGCGGACGGCTACTAGCCAAAAACATTCAGTACTTC. This gives the protein CASSGRLLAKNIQYF.

The chain recombines TRBV20-1 with TRBJ1-2; 8 nucleotides line up with TRBD1. The CDR3 covers 14 residues. Germline V gene lookup returns CDR1 DFQATT and CDR2 SNEGSKA (reference sequence). V lost 5 bases and J lost 2; bases outside the gene matches: 7. CDR3: CSALSDRGNYGYTF. CDR3 coding DNA: TGCAGTGCTTTATCCGACAGGGGAAACTATGGCTACACCTTC.

CDR3 sequence: CASSLLTGREQYF. The CDR3 DNA is TGTGCCAGCAGTCTCTTGACAGGGCGGGAGCAGTACTTC. The J gene is TRBJ2-7, the V gene TRBV27, with 7 positions matching TRBD1. This CDR3 comprises 13 residues. V lost 5 bases, J lost 7 bases, and 8 bases stayed unmatched. CDR1 is MNHEY and CDR2 is SMNVEV in the germline V gene (reference sequence).

The chain has TRBV24-1 and TRBJ2-5; 7 positions agree with TRBD1. Germline assignment: CDR1 KGHDR and CDR2 SFDVKD. The CDR3 is made up of 14 amino acids. J lost 5 bases, V lost 7 bases, and 9 bases had no gene match. As DNA, the CDR3 is TGTGCCACCAGGGACCGGACAGGTCCGGAGACCCAGTACTTC. Translated, it gives CATRDRTGPETQYF.

The CDR3 is CASIDRSSGNTIYF. For the CDR3, the DNA is TGTGCCAGCATTGACAGGAGCTCTGGAAACACCATATATTTT. The rearrangement joins TRBV12-3 or TRBV12-4 to TRBJ1-3; maybe TRBD1 (6 bases). The CDR3 contains 14 residues. With 7 bases removed from V and 0 bases from J, the gap between germline ends came to 10 bases.

This clonotype was observed once. This chain connects TRBV5-1 to TRBJ1-2; 7 bases align to TRBD1. Germline CDR1 reads SGHRS; CDR2 reads YFSETQ. This CDR3 has 17 residues. With V trimmed by 0 bases and J by 4 bases, 12 bases remained unmatched. This CDR3 is CASSLGNRGYSFYGYTF. CDR3 sequence (DNA): TGCGCCAGCAGCTTGGGGAACAGGGGCTACTCTTTCTATGGCTACACCTTC.

The chain uses TRBV6-5 and TRBJ1-6; D unresolved. This CDR3 is 14 amino acids long. V shed 6 bases and J shed 9 bases, with 15 bases lying between them. CDR1 is MNHEY, CDR2 SVGAGI, per germline. CDR3 loop: CASRVEGVGSPLHF. The CDR3 DNA reads as TGTGCCAGCAGGGTGGAGGGAGTAGGTTCACCCCTCCACTTT.

The chain recombines TRBV7-2 with TRBJ1-1; maybe TRBD1 (6 bases). V was trimmed by 5 bases and J by 7 bases, leaving 17 bases between them. The CDR3 is 14 amino acids. Germline V CDR1 and CDR2: SGHTA, FQGNSA. CDR3 sequence reads: CASSPGGARGEAFF. As DNA, the CDR3 is TGTGCCAGCAGCCCGGGGGGGGCTAGAGGTGAAGCTTTCTTT.

This clonotype was recorded once. The rearrangement links TRBV4-2 to TRBJ2-3; TRBD2 matches at 12 bases. The CDR3 is 21 amino acids. Germline CDR1 LGHNA, CDR2 YNFKEQ. With 4 bases clipped from V and 4 bases from J, the junction kept 21 bases outside the gene matches. The DNA for the CDR3 is TGTGCCAGCAGCCGGGCGGGCGATGCCCCTTCGCGACTAGCGGGGGCAGATACGCAGTATTTT. Translated, it gives CASSRAGDAPSRLAGADTQYF.

The chain carries TRBV2 and TRBJ2-6; D gene uncertain. The CDR3 runs 14 residues. Between the trimmed V and J ends, which lost 6 bases and 6 bases, there was a span of 12 bases. CDR1 is SNHLY, CDR2 FYNNEI, per germline. The CDR3 DNA is TGTGCCAGCAGGCCTCAGGCCGTGGCCAACGTCCTGACTTTC. It yields the protein CASRPQAVANVLTF.

V usage is TRBV7-2 and J usage is TRBJ2-1, with 11 nucleotides matching TRBD2. Germline CDR1 reads SGHTA; CDR2 reads FQGNSA. Unmatched junction bases numbered 11, after V lost 7 bases and J lost 9 bases. This CDR3 has 15 amino acids. CDR3 DNA sequence: TGTGCCAGCACCCTAGATAGCGGGGGGGCTAGTGAGCAGTTCTTC. Translation: CASTLDSGGASEQFF.

As concerns this clonotype: The junction and the germline gene differ at one end; a read error may be behind it. This chain links TRBV20-1 with TRBJ2-3; no firm D call. The CDR3 extends over 12 amino acids. Germline values: CDR1 DFQATT, CDR2 SNEGSKA (reference sequence). This chain's CDR3 is CSASKSTDTQFF. The DNA for the CDR3 is TGCAGTGCCTCCAAAAGCACAGATACGCAGTTTTTT.

The chain carries TRBV28 and TRBJ1-5; D perhaps matches TRBD1 (5 bases). This CDR3 has 16 residues. Germline V CDR1 and CDR2: MDHEN, SYDVKM. V was shortened by 7 bases and J by 1 base, with 17 bases between the two germline ends. Written as DNA, the CDR3 is TGTGCCAGCACCTTTGGAGGGCAGGGAAGCAATCAGCCCCAGCATTTT. Its protein product is CASTFGGQGSNQPQHF.

V gene TRBV6-2 or TRBV6-3 combines with J gene TRBJ1-1; D is uncertain. The V end lost 6 bases, the J end lost 1 base, and 9 bases lay between the germline ends. Germline V gene sequence: CDR1 MNHEY, CDR2 SVGEGT. The CDR3 extends over 13 amino acids. CDR3 loop: CASRDLPNTEAFF. The CDR3 region has the DNA TGTGCCAGCAGGGACCTACCGAACACTGAAGCTTTCTTT.

The V call is TRBV5-1, the J call TRBJ2-5, with D possibly being TRBD1 (6 bases). The V end was cut by 4 bases, the J end by 1 base, with 23 bases between. In germline, CDR1 is SGHRS, CDR2 YFSETQ. The CDR3 is 18 residues long. CDR3 sequence reads: CASSPPVQGVEFQETQYF. The CDR3 DNA reads TGCGCCAGCAGCCCACCTGTACAGGGCGTGGAGTTCCAAGAGACCCAGTACTTC.

The chain recombines TRBV7-2 with TRBJ2-1; D possibly corresponds to TRBD1 (6 bases). Germline V lookup: CDR1 SGHTA, CDR2 FQGNSA. Trimming took off 0 bases at V and 8 bases at J, with 8 bases between the two ends. The CDR3 loop spans 13 amino acids. The DNA of the CDR3 is TGTGCCAGCAGCTTAGCGCAGGGGTATGAGCAGTTCTTC. It codes for CASSLAQGYEQFF.

V gene TRBV23-1 combines with J gene TRBJ1-5, with TRBD1 matching over 8 bases. TRBV23-1 is an ORF for which the function is uncertain. V lost 0 bases and J lost 9; bases outside the gene matches: 10. This CDR3 region has 16 residues. The CDR3 reads CASSQSGQGHVVPQHF. The CDR3 nucleotides are TGCGCCAGCAGTCAATCCGGACAGGGCCATGTAGTGCCCCAGCATTTT.